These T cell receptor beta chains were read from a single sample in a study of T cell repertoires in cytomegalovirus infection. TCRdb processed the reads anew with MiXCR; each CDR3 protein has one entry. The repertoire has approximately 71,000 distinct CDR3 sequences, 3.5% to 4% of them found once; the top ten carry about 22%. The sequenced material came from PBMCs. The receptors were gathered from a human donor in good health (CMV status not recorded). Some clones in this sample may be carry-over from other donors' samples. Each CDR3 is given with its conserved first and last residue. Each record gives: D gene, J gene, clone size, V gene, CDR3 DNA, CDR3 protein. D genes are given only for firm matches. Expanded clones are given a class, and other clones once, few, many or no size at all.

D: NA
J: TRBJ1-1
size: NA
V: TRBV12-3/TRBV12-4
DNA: TGTGCCAGCAGTCAATTCAGGTCCGAAGCTTTCTTT
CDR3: CASSQFRSEAFF

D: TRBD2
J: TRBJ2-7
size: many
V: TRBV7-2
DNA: TGTGCCAGCAGTTACCTAGCGGGGACCTACGAGCAGTACTTC
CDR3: CASSYLAGTYEQYF

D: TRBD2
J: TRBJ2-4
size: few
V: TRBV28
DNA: TGTGCCAGCAGCCTACCCCCGTTACTTAGCGGGTCGACCATTCAGTACTTC
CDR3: CASSLPPLLSGSTIQYF

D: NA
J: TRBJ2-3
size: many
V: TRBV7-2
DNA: TGTGCCAGCAGCTCGGGGTACACAGATACGCAGTATTTT
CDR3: CASSSGYTDTQYF

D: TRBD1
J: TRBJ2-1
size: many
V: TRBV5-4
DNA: TGTGCCAGCAGCCGCCAAGGGGGCGGAAATGAGCAGTTCTTC
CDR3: CASSRQGGGNEQFF

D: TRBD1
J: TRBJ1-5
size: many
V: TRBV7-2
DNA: TGTGCCAGCAGCTTAGGCCGTGGGACAGCTAATCAGCCCCAGCATTTT
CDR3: CASSLGRGTANQPQHF

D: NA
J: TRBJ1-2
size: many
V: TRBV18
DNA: TGTGCCAGCTCACCGATTTCCAGCCTGATTACTACTAACTATGGCTACACCTTC
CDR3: CASSPISSLITTNYGYTF

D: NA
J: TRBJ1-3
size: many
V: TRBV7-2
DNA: TGTGCCAGCAGCCTTGACAGGCACTCTGGAAACACCATATATTTT
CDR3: CASSLDRHSGNTIYF

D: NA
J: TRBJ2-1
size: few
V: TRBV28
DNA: TGTGCCAGCAGTTTATCTAGGGAGCTCCAGTTCTTC
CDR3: CASSLSRELQFF

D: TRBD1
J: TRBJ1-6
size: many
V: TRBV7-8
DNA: TGTGCCAGCAGCTTAGCTAGACAGGGATATTCACCCCTCCACTTT
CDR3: CASSLARQGYSPLHF

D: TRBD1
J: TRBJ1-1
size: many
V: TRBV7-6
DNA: TGTGCCAGCAGCCCGGGACAGGAGACGAACACTGAAGCTTTCTTT
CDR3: CASSPGQETNTEAFF

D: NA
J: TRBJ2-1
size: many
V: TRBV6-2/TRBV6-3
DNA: TGTGCCAGCAGTGAGCTCCTCTACAATGAGCAGTTCTTC
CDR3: CASSELLYNEQFF

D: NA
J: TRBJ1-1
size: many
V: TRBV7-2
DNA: TGTGCCAGCAGCCGAACAGGTTATGGCACTGAAGCTTTCTTT
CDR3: CASSRTGYGTEAFF

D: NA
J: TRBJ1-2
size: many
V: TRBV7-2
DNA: TGTGCCAGCAGCCCACCCTGGGGGCAGAAGTATGGCTACACCTTC
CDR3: CASSPPWGQKYGYTF

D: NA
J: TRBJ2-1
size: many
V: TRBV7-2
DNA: TGTGCCAGCAGCCGAAGCGGCAACTCCTACAATGAGCAGTTCTTC
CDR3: CASSRSGNSYNEQFF

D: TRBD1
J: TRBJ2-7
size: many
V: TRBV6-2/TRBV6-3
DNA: TGTGCCAGCGGAAACCGGGACAGGGGAACCTACGAGCAGTACTTC
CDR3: CASGNRDRGTYEQYF

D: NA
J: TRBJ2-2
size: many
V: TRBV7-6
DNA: TGTGCCAGCAGCTTAGCGAAGGGAGGCGGGGAGCTGTTTTTT
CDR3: CASSLAKGGGELFF

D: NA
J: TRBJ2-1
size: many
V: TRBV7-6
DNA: TGTGCCAGCAGCTTACCGTCAATCAATGAGCAGTTCTTC
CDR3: CASSLPSINEQFF

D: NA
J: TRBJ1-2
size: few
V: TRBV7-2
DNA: TGTGCCAGCAGCGCCGTTACCACGCCCCCTGGGTATGGCTACACCTTC
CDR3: CASSAVTTPPGYGYTF

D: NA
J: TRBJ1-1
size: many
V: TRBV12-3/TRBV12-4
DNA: TGTGCCAGCAAACGACATGGCCTATCCGCTGAAGCTTTCTTT
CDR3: CASKRHGLSAEAFF

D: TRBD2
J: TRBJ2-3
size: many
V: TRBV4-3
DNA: TGCGCCAGCAGCCAAGAGGGACTAGCGGGGGGGGCAGATACGCAGTATTTT
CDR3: CASSQEGLAGGADTQYF

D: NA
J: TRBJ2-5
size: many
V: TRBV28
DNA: TGTGCCACAAATACCGGGACCCGCATCGGAGAGACCCAGTACTTC
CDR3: CATNTGTRIGETQYF

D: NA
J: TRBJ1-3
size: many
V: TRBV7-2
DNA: TGTGCCAGCAGCTTAGCGGCCGGAAACACCATATATTTT
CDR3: CASSLAAGNTIYF

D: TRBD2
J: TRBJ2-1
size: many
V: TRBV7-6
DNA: TGTGCCAGCAGCCCAGTGGCGGGAGTTGAGCAGTTCTTC
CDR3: CASSPVAGVEQFF

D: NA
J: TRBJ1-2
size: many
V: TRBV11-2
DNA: TGTGCCAGCAGCTTGGGCGACAGGATCTATGGCTACACCTTC
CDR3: CASSLGDRIYGYTF

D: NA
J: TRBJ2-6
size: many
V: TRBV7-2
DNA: TGTGCCAGCAGCCAGGTTCCCTCTGGGGCCAACGTCCTGACTTTC
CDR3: CASSQVPSGANVLTF

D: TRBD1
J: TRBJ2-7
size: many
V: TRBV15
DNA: TGTGCCACCAGCCTGGACAGGGCAGCTCGGGAGCAGTACTTC
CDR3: CATSLDRAAREQYF

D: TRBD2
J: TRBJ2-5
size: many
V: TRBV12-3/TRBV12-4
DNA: TGTGCCAGCAGCCTTGCGACGGGGGGGAAGGAGACCCAGTACTTC
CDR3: CASSLATGGKETQYF